This T cell receptor beta chain is from a study of circulating and synovial CD4+ cells in juvenile arthritis (dated by TCRdb to the mid-2010s). Notes on the research overall: TCRbeta CDR3 repertoires of circulating HLA-DR+ CD4 T cells, bulk blood CD4 T cells and synovial CD4 T cells were compared within each patient. The goal of the repertoire sequencing was to confirm that synovial clonotypes were enriched in a circulating synovial-like CD4 T cell subset. Overall study outcomes, separate from this receptor: Synovial and circulating pathogenic-like lymphocyte repertoires were less diverse than bulk blood CD4 repertoires, and some CPL samples were as oligoclonal as synovium. Because overlap with synovium was found to increase with sequencing depth, the full repertoire overlap was likely underestimated by the measured shared-clonotype fractions. Because T cell genome counts differed by at least an order of magnitude between CPL and bulk blood CD4 samples, sample-size effects were addressed. No difference between circulating pathogenic-like lymphocytes and bulk blood T cells was detected by traditional Vbeta family usage analysis. Circulating pathogenic-like lymphocytes clustered together with synovial T cells and shared a substantially larger fraction of CDR3 sequences with synovium than bulk blood did.

Donors of the sequenced samples were patients with active juvenile idiopathic arthritis. Sorting was carried out immediately after cells were thawed, and dead cells were excluded with Live/Dead Fixable Near-IR Stain. This clone showed up just once. No antigen is known for it. Within one base of it there is no much larger clone, and no base qualities were kept. The CDR3 measures 18 amino acids from cysteine to phenylalanine. CDR3 DNA is the only sequence kept; it has 54 bases, read in frame from the first base. Germline trimming: 4 bases from V, 1 base from J; junction bases outside gene matches: 6. Reading the germline V gene gives CDR1 LGHNA and CDR2 YNFKEQ. The library relied on the immunoSEQ multiplex PCR assay. TCRbeta CDR3 sequencing was carried out by an external provider as a commercial service. The paper's data handling went like this. The analyses used productive nucleotide sequences together with amino acid sequences obtained by in silico translation. Diversity was quantified by Renyi entropy over a range of alpha values, with sample size equalised by taking the median of 200 repeated subsamples. For clustering, the distance between each pair of repertoires was computed as one minus the Chao-modified Jaccard index, which corrected for under-sampling. Frequency-weighted overlap with synovial clonotypes was computed at 200 sample sizes with 200 draws without replacement at each size, and the value at the size of the smaller sample was reported. TCRdb obtained this table from immuneACCESS and retained in-frame rearrangements with V and J assigned. These tables miss some clones; where compared with another copy, unresolved V genes account for less than half of the shortfall, and the remainder is unexplained. V and J calls and clone size are as listed in that table; D and trimming were resolved from the DNA. Recorded for this sample are around 16,000 clones; more than 75% of them occurred a single time. The ten largest clonotypes hold approximately 0.7% of the sample.

The sequence derives from a human donor with juvenile idiopathic arthritis. The sequencing input was CD4+ T cells from blood. The rearranged segments are TRBV4-2 and TRBJ2-1; 14 junctional bases match TRBD2. The nucleotide sequence reads as follows: TGTGCCAGCAGCCTTACCGGGACTAGCGGGAGATCCTACAATGAGCAGTTCTTC. Translated, this gives CASSLTGTSGRSYNEQFF.